The source of this T cell receptor beta chain is a study of T-cell memory formation after mild COVID-19. Study as a whole: Clusters of TCRs were largely donor specific. Points from the study as a whole: Second-wave clones peaking on day 37 lacked confirmed SARS-CoV-2 specificity.

V shed 10 bases and J shed 8 bases, with 21 bases lying between them. The germline CDR1 and CDR2 sequences are SGHDT and YYEEEE. The CDR3 runs to 13 residues. Each CDR3 protein is one row after TCRdb ran MiXCR on the 5' RACE reads. The sample includes 200,000 to 250,000 distinct CDR3 sequences, over 15% of them seen just once. As to this clonotype: Antigen specificity is unknown.

The chain couples TRBV5-6 to TRBJ1-2, with TRBD1 as a possible D gene (5 bases). The TCR sequence derives from a man between 18 and 29 years old who had mild COVID-19 (a few samples of this study predate the infection). Cell type and time point are not known. Sequenced sample: PBMCs or a T cell subset sorted from them (not recorded which). The CDR3 nucleotides read TGTGCCTCAGGGACGGCGGCCTCTAGGGGCTACACCTTC. Translating gives CASGTAASRGYTF.